This passage covers 25 T cell receptor beta chains from one sample sequenced in a study of blood T cell repertoires in COVID-19. Method: immunoSEQ multiplex PCR; TCRdb's copy keeps in-frame clones and lacks some. Of roughly 200,000 clones in the sample, around 85% were seen once. The material sequenced was peripheral blood. The receptors were sampled from a person aged 65 to 85 with COVID-19, enrolled during active disease.

The V call is TRBV28, the J call TRBJ1-5, with D maybe TRBD1 (5 bases). The germline V gene encodes CDR1 MDHEN and CDR2 SYDVKM. The CDR3 has 14 residues. Trimming left V 5 bases short and J 11 bases short, with 19 bases between. DNA of the CDR3: TGTGCCAGCAGTGCCGGGGGGGACCGTACGTCCCAGCATTTT. It encodes CASSAGGDRTSQHF.

The chain is built from TRBV6-1 and TRBJ2-7; D remains ambiguous. CDR1 and CDR2 (germline): MNHNS, SASEGT. There are 13 residues in the CDR3. The V gene lost 3 bases and the J gene lost 4 bases, with 10 bases spanning the gap. CDR3 DNA sequence: TGTGCCAGCAGTGAGCGGCAGCTGTACGAGCAGTACTTC. It is translated as CASSERQLYEQYF.

The gene calls are TRBV5-1 and TRBJ2-2, with a weak D call TRBD1 (5 bases). This CDR3 comprises 14 residues. CDR1 and CDR2 from the germline V gene are SGHRS and YFSETQ. V was cut by 5 bases and J by 0 bases, with 8 bases left in between. The CDR3 sequence: CASSSGPNTGELFF. CDR3 DNA: TGCGCCAGCAGTTCAGGGCCGAACACCGGGGAGCTGTTTTTT.

The chain combines TRBV18 with TRBJ2-7, with D perhaps matching TRBD1 (6 bases). Deletions cut 2 bases from V and 6 bases from J, with 17 bases between. The CDR3 totals 15 residues. Germline V gene sequence: CDR1 KGHSH, CDR2 LQKENI. The CDR3 loop reads CASSPTGTLNVEQYF. CDR3 sequence (DNA): TGTGCCAGCTCACCAACCGGGACACTAAACGTCGAGCAGTACTTC.

This sequence joins TRBV7-9 and TRBJ1-6; D gene unclear. Germline lookup yields CDR1 SEHNR and CDR2 FQNEAQ (reference sequence). This CDR3 has 15 residues. Trimming stripped 3 bases from V and 11 bases from J, with 17 bases between. CDR3 sequence (DNA): TGTGCCAGCAGCTTGGCGGGAGATTGGAGTCCACCCCTCCACTTT. Translating it yields CASSLAGDWSPPLHF.

The chain recombines TRBV19 with TRBJ2-3, with 8 bases that match TRBD1. The CDR3 extends over 15 amino acids. V shed 3 bases, J shed 4 bases, and the junction held 6 bases outside the gene matches. Germline CDR1 reads LNHDA; CDR2 reads SQIVND (reference sequence). In DNA, the CDR3 is TGTGCCAGTAGTATCGGACAGGGAACTGCAGATACGCAGTATTTT. This encodes CASSIGQGTADTQYF.

The gene calls are TRBV12-3 or TRBV12-4 and TRBJ2-5, with a weak D call TRBD1 (6 bases). CDR3 length: 12 residues. V was cut by 5 bases and J by 4 bases, with 8 bases left in between. This CDR3 is CASSTGLETQYF. The CDR3, as DNA: TGTGCCAGCAGTACAGGGTTAGAGACCCAGTACTTC.

This chain links TRBV10-3 with TRBJ1-1, with D tentatively TRBD1 (5 bases). The germline V gene encodes CDR1 ENHRY and CDR2 SYGVKD. CDR3 length: 16 amino acids. Deletions cut 2 bases from V and 0 bases from J, with 13 bases between. CDR3 sequence reads: CAISEPLRDLNTEAFF. CDR3 in DNA: TGTGCCATCAGTGAGCCCCTACGGGACTTGAACACTGAAGCTTTCTTT.

This clone has just one count. The V gene is TRBV7-9, the J gene TRBJ2-6, with 8 nucleotides matching TRBD1. CDR1 and CDR2 from the germline V gene are SEHNR and FQNEAQ (reference sequence). This CDR3 spans 19 amino acids. V shed 5 bases, J shed 0 bases, and the junction held 12 bases outside the gene matches. The CDR3 DNA reads TGTGCCAGCAGCCCGGACTGGGGCAGGGGGCTCTCTGGGGCCAACGTCCTGACTTTC. It is translated as CASSPDWGRGLSGANVLTF.

This clone was seen a single time. This chain joins TRBV2 and TRBJ1-6; a weak D match, TRBD1 (5 bases). Germline CDR1 SNHLY, CDR2 FYNNEI. Trimming took 7 bases from V and 10 from J, leaving 14 bases between them. CDR3 length equals 13 residues. CDR3 protein: CASITGVGSPLHF. The CDR3 bases are TGTGCCAGCATTACGGGGGTCGGATCACCCCTCCACTTT.

Only one count was recorded for this clone. The chain uses TRBV29-1 and TRBJ2-3; no definite D call. Germline V gene sequence: CDR1 SQVTM, CDR2 ANQGSEA. The CDR3 consists of 13 residues. V was cut by 3 bases and J by 4 bases, with 11 bases left in between. As DNA, the CDR3 is TGCAGCGTTGAGCGTCTTTCCGCAGATACGCAGTATTTT. It is translated as CSVERLSADTQYF.

The rearrangement uses TRBV5-1 and TRBJ1-2; a possible D gene is TRBD1 (6 bases). The germline V and J ends were trimmed by 0 bases and 6 bases, with 6 bases remaining between them. This CDR3 region has 12 residues. Germline V gene data show CDR1 as SGHRS and CDR2 as YFSETQ. The CDR3 region has the DNA TGCGCCAGCAGCTTGGACAGGGATGGCTACACCTTC. As protein: CASSLDRDGYTF.

The gene calls are TRBV7-2 and TRBJ1-2; 10 bases fit TRBD1. Looked up from germline, CDR1 is SGHTA and CDR2 is FQGNSA. CDR3 length: 15 residues. The V segment lost 5 bases and the J segment 5 bases; nucleotides outside the gene matches: 8. CDR3 protein: CASSKRQGQGYGYTF. The CDR3 nucleotides are TGTGCCAGCAGCAAACGGCAGGGACAGGGGTATGGCTACACCTTC. The variable domain in full, with the rest retrieved from reference TRBV7-2 and TRBJ1-2, is GAGVSQSPSNKVTEKGKDVELRCDPISGHTALYWYRQSLGQGLEFLIYFQGNSAPDKSGLPSDRFSAERTGGSVSTLTIQRTQQEDSAVYLCASSKRQGQGYGYTFGSGTRLTVV.

A single count supports this clone. The chain is built from TRBV28 and TRBJ1-5, with 7 bases that match TRBD1. Looked up from germline, CDR1 is MDHEN and CDR2 is SYDVKM. Trimming cost V 6 bases and J 0 bases; bases outside gene matches: 5. This CDR3 contains 15 residues. CDR3: CASSRDRDSNQPQHF. Written as DNA, the CDR3 is TGTGCCAGCAGCCGAGACAGGGATAGCAATCAGCCCCAGCATTTT.

The rearrangement links TRBV20-1 to TRBJ2-3; D not certain. Per germline, CDR1 DFQATT and CDR2 SNEGSKA (reference sequence). V shed 4 bases and J shed 4 bases, with 6 bases lying between them. The CDR3 spans 11 residues. This CDR3 reads CSAKAADTQYF. In DNA, the CDR3 is TGCAGTGCTAAGGCGGCAGATACGCAGTATTTT.

CDR3 amino acids: CASTLRQGSTDTQYF. CDR3 in DNA: TGTGCCAGCACCCTCAGACAGGGTAGCACAGATACGCAGTATTTT. The chain is built from TRBV6-5 and TRBJ2-3, with 7 bases lining up with TRBD1. The CDR3 sequence is 15 residues long. Germline CDR1 is MNHEY and CDR2 is SVGAGI. The trim removed 7 bases at V and 0 bases at J, leaving 7 bases unmatched.

V and J are TRBV19 and TRBJ1-5, with 9 bases aligning to TRBD1. The CDR3 has 15 amino acids. Germline V lookup: CDR1 LNHDA, CDR2 SQIVND (reference sequence). V was clipped by 0 bases and J by 7 bases; unmatched bases: 4. DNA of the CDR3: TGTGCCAGTAGTATAGATACAGGGGGCTGGCAGCCCCAGCATTTT. Amino acid sequence: CASSIDTGGWQPQHF.

The chain links TRBV25-1 to TRBJ2-1, with TRBD2 matching 11 bases. V dropped 6 bases and J dropped 7; count of bases not matched to a gene: 8. CDR3 size: 15 residues. The germline gives CDR1 MGHDK, CDR2 SYGVNS. CDR3 protein: CASSRTSGGANEQFF. The CDR3 region has the DNA TGTGCCAGCAGCCGTACTAGCGGGGGAGCAAATGAGCAGTTCTTC. The full variable domain, in which reference TRBV25-1 and TRBJ2-1 provide the parts outside the CDR3, is EADIYQTPRYLVIGTGKKITLECSQTMGHDKMYWYQQDPGMELHLIHYSYGVNSTEKGDLSSESTVSRIRTEHFPLTLESARPSHTSQYLCASSRTSGGANEQFFGPGTRLTVL.

A few counts support this clone. The chain links TRBV7-6 to TRBJ2-3; 16 bases are shared with TRBD2. This CDR3 contains 17 residues. Trimming took 5 bases from V and 2 from J; bases not matched to a gene: 4. Per germline, CDR1 SGHVS and CDR2 FNYEAQ. Here the CDR3 reads CASSLGTSGRATDTQYF. The CDR3, as DNA: TGTGCCAGCAGCCTGGGGACTAGCGGGAGGGCCACAGATACGCAGTATTTT.

The genes are TRBV19 and TRBJ1-2; D unresolved. The ends were cut back, 3 bases at V and 6 bases at J, with 11 bases in the middle. There are 13 residues in the CDR3. Germline lookup yields CDR1 LNHDA and CDR2 SQIVND (reference sequence). The CDR3, as DNA: TGTGCCAGTAGTATTTTCTATGGAGATGGCTACACCTTC. It translates to CASSIFYGDGYTF. Drawing the rest from reference TRBV19 and TRBJ1-2, the complete variable domain is DGGITQSPKYLFRKEGQNVTLSCEQNLNHDAMYWYRQDPGQGLRLIYYSQIVNDFQKGDIAEGYSVSREKKESFPLTVTSAQKNPTAFYLCASSIFYGDGYTFGSGTRLTVV.

The chain uses TRBV30 and TRBJ2-1, with D hard to call. The length of the CDR3 is 13 residues. Germline values: CDR1 GTSNPN, CDR2 SVGIG (reference sequence). V was cut by 5 bases and J by 0 bases, with 8 bases left in between. The CDR3 loop reads CAWALSSYNEQFF. The CDR3 DNA is TGTGCCTGGGCTTTGAGCTCCTACAATGAGCAGTTCTTC.

Comment on this clone: Other DNA variants within this sample encode the same CDR3. CDR3 nucleotide sequence: TGTGCCAGCAGTGATCCCGGGACTAGCGGTTACAATGAGCAGTTCTTC. Translating gives CASSDPGTSGYNEQFF. The gene calls are TRBV6-1 and TRBJ2-1; TRBD2 matches 11 bases. CDR1 is MNHNS and CDR2 is SASEGT in the germline V gene. The trim removed 3 bases at V and 4 bases at J, leaving 5 bases unmatched. The CDR3 consists of 16 residues.

V usage is TRBV19 and J usage is TRBJ1-6; D is uncertain. The ends were cut back, 7 bases at V and 8 bases at J, with 15 bases in the middle. This CDR3 spans 14 amino acids. Germline lookup yields CDR1 LNHDA and CDR2 SQIVND (reference sequence). The CDR3 spells CASTGSRPDSPLHF. CDR3 sequence (DNA): TGTGCCAGTACAGGTTCGCGTCCGGATTCACCCCTCCACTTT.

The chain couples TRBV5-1 to TRBJ2-2, with unresolved D. V lost 4 bases and J lost 9, with 10 bases in between. The CDR3 has 12 amino acids. Germline CDR1 reads SGHRS; CDR2 reads YFSETQ. The CDR3 sequence is CASSRERRELFF. The CDR3 bases are TGCGCCAGCAGCCGAGAACGTAGGGAGCTGTTTTTT.

The J gene is TRBJ1-5, the V gene TRBV2, with 8 bases fitting TRBD1. This CDR3 region has 15 residues. The germline gives CDR1 SNHLY, CDR2 FYNNEI. J gave up 5 bases and V 3 bases, and 6 bases lay outside the gene matches. The CDR3 DNA sequence: TGTGCCAGCAGTGAGAGGTCAGGGGGCTATCAGCCCCAGCATTTT. It specifies CASSERSGGYQPQHF.